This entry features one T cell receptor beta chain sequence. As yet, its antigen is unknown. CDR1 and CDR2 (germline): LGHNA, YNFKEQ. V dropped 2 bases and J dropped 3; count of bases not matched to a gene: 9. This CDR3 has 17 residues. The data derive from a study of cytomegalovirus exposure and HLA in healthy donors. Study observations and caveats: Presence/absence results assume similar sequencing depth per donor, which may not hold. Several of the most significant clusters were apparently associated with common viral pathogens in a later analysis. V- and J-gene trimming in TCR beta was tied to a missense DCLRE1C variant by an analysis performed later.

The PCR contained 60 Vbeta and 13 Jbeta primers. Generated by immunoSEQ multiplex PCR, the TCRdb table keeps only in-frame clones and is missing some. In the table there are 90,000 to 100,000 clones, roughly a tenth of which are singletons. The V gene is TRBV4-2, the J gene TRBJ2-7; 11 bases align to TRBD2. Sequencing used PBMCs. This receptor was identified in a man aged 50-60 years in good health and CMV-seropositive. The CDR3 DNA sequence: TGTGCCAGCAGCCAATTAGCGGGAGGGAATCCCCACTACGAGCAGTACTTC. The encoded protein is CASSQLAGGNPHYEQYF.